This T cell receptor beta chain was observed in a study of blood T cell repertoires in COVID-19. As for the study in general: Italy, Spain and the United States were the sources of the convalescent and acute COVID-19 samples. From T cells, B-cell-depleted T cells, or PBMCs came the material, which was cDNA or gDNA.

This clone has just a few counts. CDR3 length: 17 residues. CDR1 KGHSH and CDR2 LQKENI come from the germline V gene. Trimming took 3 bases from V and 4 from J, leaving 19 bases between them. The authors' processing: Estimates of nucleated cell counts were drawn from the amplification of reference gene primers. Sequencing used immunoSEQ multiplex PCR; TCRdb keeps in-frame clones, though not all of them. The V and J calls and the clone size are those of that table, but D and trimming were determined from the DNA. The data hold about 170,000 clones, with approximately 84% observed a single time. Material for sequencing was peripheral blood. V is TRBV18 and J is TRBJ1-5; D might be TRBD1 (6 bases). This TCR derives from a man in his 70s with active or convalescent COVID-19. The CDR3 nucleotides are TGTGCCAGCTCACCTTTACCAGGAGGACAGACAAATCAGCCCCAGCATTTT. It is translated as CASSPLPGGQTNQPQHF.